This T cell receptor beta chain was identified in a study of identical twins. General study findings and limits: With abundant cord blood beta clonotypes, insertions were fewer; memory repertoires showed no such pattern. The authors noted that invariant MAIT and iNKT cells could partly confound zero-insertion analyses.

With respect to this clonotype: Its antigen is not known.

This CDR3 is 14 amino acids long. The V end was cut by 0 bases, the J end by 3 bases, with 12 bases between. In germline, CDR1 is DFQATT, CDR2 SNEGSKA (reference sequence). TCRdb called the 5' RACE reads again in MiXCR, with one record for every CDR3 protein. The sample contains around 370,000 distinct CDR3 sequences, about 10% of which appear only once. The chain links TRBV20-1 to TRBJ2-7, with a weak D call TRBD2 (6 bases). Specimen: naive T cells sorted from blood. The receptor comes from a woman between 50 and 59 years old in good health. The chain's CDR3 is CSARDPGVGYEQYF. CDR3 nucleotides: TGCAGTGCTAGAGATCCGGGAGTCGGCTACGAGCAGTACTTC.